This T cell receptor (beta chain) was observed in a study of blood T cell repertoires in COVID-19. Overall study: Material from acute and convalescent COVID-19 was sourced from the United States, Italy and Spain.

Trimming took 4 bases from V and 4 from J; bases not matched to a gene: 10. Germline values: CDR1 SGHDN, CDR2 FVKESK. CDR3 length: 16 residues. The authors' processing: Amplifying reference gene primers gave estimates of nucleated cell counts. Data came from immunoSEQ multiplex PCR; TCRdb stores just in-frame clones and leaves some out. D and trimming were read from the DNA, whereas the V and J calls and clone size are those reported in that table. The sample consists of more than 60,000 clones, 90% of them appearing once. The V gene is TRBV14, the J gene TRBJ2-3, with TRBD2 matching 8 bases. Sequences were obtained from peripheral blood. This receptor was taken from a middle-aged man with acute or convalescent COVID-19. The CDR3 DNA follows: TGTGCCAGCAGCCTCTTTTCGGGAGGGCCGGCAGATACGCAGTATTTT. It specifies CASSLFSGGPADTQYF.